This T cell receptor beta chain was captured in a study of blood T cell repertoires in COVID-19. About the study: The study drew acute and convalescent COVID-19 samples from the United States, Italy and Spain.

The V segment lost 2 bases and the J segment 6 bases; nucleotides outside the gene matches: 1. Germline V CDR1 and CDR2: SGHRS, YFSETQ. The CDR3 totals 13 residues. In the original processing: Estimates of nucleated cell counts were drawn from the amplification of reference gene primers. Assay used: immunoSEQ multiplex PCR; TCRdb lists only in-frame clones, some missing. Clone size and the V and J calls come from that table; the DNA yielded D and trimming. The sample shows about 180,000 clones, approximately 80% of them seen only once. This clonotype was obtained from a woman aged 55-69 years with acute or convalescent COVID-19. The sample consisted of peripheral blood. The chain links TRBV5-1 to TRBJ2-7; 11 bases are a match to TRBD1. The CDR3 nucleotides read TGCGCCAGCAGCTTCGGGACAGGGGGCGAGCAGTACTTC. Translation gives CASSFGTGGEQYF.